The rows below give T cell receptor beta chains drawn from one sample of a study of early T cells in non-severe SARS-CoV-2 infection. TCRdb called the 5' RACE reads again in MiXCR, with one record for every CDR3 protein. In the table there are 48,000 or so distinct CDR3 sequences, over 10% of which are singletons. Sequences were obtained from whole blood. The receptors derive from an adult who was a healthcare worker with PCR-confirmed SARS-CoV-2 infection or an uninfected control (not recorded which). CDR3s include the opening cysteine and the closing phenylalanine or tryptophan. D genes are given only for firm matches. Rows may omit the clone size; those that give it use once, few, many or a size class.

>many|NA|13|TRBJ1-6|TRBV6-5
TGTGCCAGCACGCGAAGGGGCGGGTCACCCCTCCACTTT
CASTRRGGSPLHF
>many|TRBD2|16|TRBJ2-2|TRBV7-6
TGTGCCAGCAGCTTAGGGGAGGGAACGAACACCGGGGAGCTGTTTTTT
CASSLGEGTNTGELFF
>many|NA|13|TRBJ1-1|TRBV6-5
TGTGCCAGCCAGAGGACAAGAAACACTGAAGCTTTCTTT
CASQRTRNTEAFF
>NA|TRBD1|18|TRBJ2-3|TRBV11-3
TGTGCCAGCAGCTTAGGGGGGACAGCTGTATCTAGCACAGATACGCAGTATTTT
CASSLGGTAVSSTDTQYF
>few|NA|16|TRBJ2-2|TRBV15
TGTGCCACCAGCCGAAAGTTGGGGCGTTCGGCCGAGGAGCTGTTTTTT
CATSRKLGRSAEELFF
>few|NA|16|TRBJ2-3|TRBV3-2
TGTGCCAGCAGCGTTACCATCGGACTGTACACAGATACGCAGTATTTT
CASSVTIGLYTDTQYF
>NA|NA|14|TRBJ1-1|TRBV5-1
TGCGCCAGCAGCCGGTGGGCAGGGGATACTGAAGCTTTCTTT
CASSRWAGDTEAFF
>many|TRBD1|13|TRBJ1-1|TRBV20-1
TGCAGTGCCCAGTGGGACAGGGTTACTGAAGCTTTCTTT
CSAQWDRVTEAFF
>NA|TRBD1|16|TRBJ1-2|TRBV6-1
TGTGCCAGCAGTGAAGCGCGTTCGACAGGGAACTATGGCTACACCTTC
CASSEARSTGNYGYTF
>few|NA|17|TRBJ2-1|TRBV5-1
TGCGCCAGCAGCTTGTTTGCAGTGTCCAGCTCCTACAATGAGCAGTTCTTC
CASSLFAVSSSYNEQFF
>few|NA|15|TRBJ1-6|TRBV20-1
TGCAGTGCTTCTCCCGAACTGGGGTTTAATTCACCCCTCCACTTT
CSASPELGFNSPLHF
>NA|NA|16|TRBJ2-3|TRBV21-1
TGTGCCAGCAGCAAAGTGGGACAGGGTGGCACAGATACGCAGTATTTT
CASSKVGQGGTDTQYF
>NA|NA|11|TRBJ2-7|TRBV30
TGTGCCTGGAGTGTACTGGTCGAGCAGTACTTC
CAWSVLVEQYF
>NA|TRBD1|15|TRBJ2-7|TRBV20-1
TGCAGTGCTAGCCCAGGACAGGGGGCAAGGTACGAGCAGTACTTC
CSASPGQGARYEQYF
>many|NA|14|TRBJ2-1|TRBV21-1
TGTGCCAGCAGCAAGGGAAGCATGGGCGATGAGCAGTTCTTC
CASSKGSMGDEQFF
>many|NA|15|TRBJ2-7|TRBV5-1
TGCGCCAGCAGCTTGGTTGCTGGGAGAGGAGGCGAGCAGTACTTC
CASSLVAGRGGEQYF
>NA|NA|14|TRBJ2-5|TRBV7-3
TGTGCCAGCAGCCTTAGGGGGATCCAAGAGACCCAGTACTTC
CASSLRGIQETQYF
>NA|TRBD2|15|TRBJ2-7|TRBV5-4
TGTGCCAGCAGCTTGGAAGCGGGAGGCCCCTACGAGCAGTACTTC
CASSLEAGGPYEQYF
>many|NA|14|TRBJ1-5|TRBV7-9
TGTGCCAGCAGCTTAGGCAGGGCGGATCAGCCCCAGCATTTT
CASSLGRADQPQHF
>few|NA|11|TRBJ1-2|TRBV9
TGTGCCAGCGGATTTAACTATGGCTACACCTTC
CASGFNYGYTF